These T cell receptor beta chains were read from a single sample in a study of blood T cell repertoires in COVID-19. Libraries were prepared by immunoSEQ multiplex PCR; TCRdb keeps only in-frame clonotypes and omits some of them. The sample yields about 120,000 clones, approximately 83% seen once. The sample comprised peripheral blood. The source of these receptors is a woman in her seventies with acute or convalescent COVID-19. Both conserved end residues are part of each CDR3. Fields, in order: CDR3 DNA, CDR3 protein, D gene, J gene, V gene, clone size. D genes are given only for firm matches. Some rows mark clone size as missing; the rest say once, few, many or name a class of expanded clone.

DNA: TGTGCCAGCAGTTCCGTAGCGGAGAACACCGGGGAGCTGTTTTTT; CDR3: CASSSVAENTGELFF; D: .; J: TRBJ2-2; V: TRBV28; size: .
DNA: TGCGCCAGCAGCTTGGCCAAGGGCGGGGGGGCCCGTGAGCAGTTCTTC; CDR3: CASSLAKGGGAREQFF; D: TRBD2; J: TRBJ2-1; V: TRBV5-1; size: .
DNA: TGTGCCAGTAGCCTCCAGGGCGGGAGCAACAATGAGCAGTTCTTC; CDR3: CASSLQGGSNNEQFF; D: TRBD2; J: TRBJ2-1; V: TRBV19; size: .
DNA: TGTGCCAGCTCAAGACGCGGGCAGCCTATGGGTGGCTACACCTTC; CDR3: CASSRRGQPMGGYTF; D: .; J: TRBJ1-2; V: TRBV14; size: few
DNA: TGTGCCAGCAGACCCACAGGGGCTAAGGGAAACACCATATATTTT; CDR3: CASRPTGAKGNTIYF; D: TRBD1; J: TRBJ1-3; V: TRBV6-5; size: .
DNA: TGTGCCTGGAGTACCGGGACAGGGGTGATTATCTATGGCTACACCTTC; CDR3: CAWSTGTGVIIYGYTF; D: TRBD1; J: TRBJ1-2; V: TRBV30; size: .
DNA: TGTGCCAGTAGTATAGAAGGCCCGAGCGGAAAACTGTTTTTT; CDR3: CASSIEGPSGKLFF; D: .; J: TRBJ1-4; V: TRBV19; size: .
DNA: TGTGCCAGCAGCAGGTCCAGGGGGAATGTAATGAACACTGAAGCTTTCTTT; CDR3: CASSRSRGNVMNTEAFF; D: TRBD1; J: TRBJ1-1; V: TRBV5-8; size: .
DNA: TGTGCCAGCAGTGACGCTGGACAGGCGGCCAACTATGGCTACACCTTC; CDR3: CASSDAGQAANYGYTF; D: TRBD1; J: TRBJ1-2; V: TRBV6-1; size: few
DNA: TGCGCCAGCAGCTTTGAGGTGGGGGGTAATTCACCCCTCCACTTT; CDR3: CASSFEVGGNSPLHF; D: .; J: TRBJ1-6; V: TRBV5-1; size: .
DNA: TGTGCCAGTAGTGGGGGCAGGGTCTACGAGCAGTACTTC; CDR3: CASSGGRVYEQYF; D: .; J: TRBJ2-7; V: TRBV19; size: once
DNA: TGTGCCAGCAGCCGAGCGGGGAAGGGCTACACCTTC; CDR3: CASSRAGKGYTF; D: .; J: TRBJ1-2; V: TRBV3-1/TRBV3-2; size: .
DNA: TGCAGCCTAACTAGAGGGCATTACTTC; CDR3: CSLTRGHYF; D: .; J: TRBJ2-7; V: TRBV29-1; size: few
DNA: TGTGCCAGCAGTGGTCAGACAGGGGTCCCCTACAATGAGCAGTTCTTC; CDR3: CASSGQTGVPYNEQFF; D: TRBD1; J: TRBJ2-1; V: TRBV28; size: once
DNA: TGTGCCAGTAGTACACGGGACAGGGGGAACCAGCCCCAGCATTTT; CDR3: CASSTRDRGNQPQHF; D: TRBD1; J: TRBJ1-5; V: TRBV19; size: .
DNA: TGTGCCAGCAGCTCCTTCTCGACTAGCGGGGGGGCCAAACAGTTCTTC; CDR3: CASSSFSTSGGAKQFF; D: TRBD2; J: TRBJ2-1; V: TRBV7-9; size: .
DNA: TGTGCCAGCAGCTTAGCGGGGGCAGGGGGCTTGCGTGGCTACACCTTC; CDR3: CASSLAGAGGLRGYTF; D: TRBD1; J: TRBJ1-2; V: TRBV7-2; size: .
DNA: TGCAGCGTTGAAATCCAGGGAACTTTCTTT; CDR3: CSVEIQGTFF; D: .; J: TRBJ1-1; V: TRBV29-1; size: .
DNA: TGTGCCAGCAGCCCAGAGCCGGGACACGCTAATGAAAAACTGTTTTTT; CDR3: CASSPEPGHANEKLFF; D: .; J: TRBJ1-4; V: TRBV7-8; size: .
DNA: TGTGCCAGCAGCGGTCGGACAGGGGGGAACACTGAAGCTTTCTTT; CDR3: CASSGRTGGNTEAFF; D: TRBD1; J: TRBJ1-1; V: TRBV5-4; size: .
DNA: TGTGCCACCAGCAGAGAGTTTCTGAACACCGGGGAGCTGTTTTTT; CDR3: CATSREFLNTGELFF; D: .; J: TRBJ2-2; V: TRBV15; size: .
DNA: TGTGCCAGCAGCCAAGACGGGACTAGCGGTAACGAGCAGTACTTC; CDR3: CASSQDGTSGNEQYF; D: TRBD2; J: TRBJ2-7; V: TRBV3-1/TRBV3-2; size: .
DNA: TGTGCCAGCAGCTTAGGGCCTCAACGAGAGCAGTTCTTC; CDR3: CASSLGPQREQFF; D: .; J: TRBJ2-1; V: TRBV11-3; size: .
DNA: TGTGCCAGCAGCTTCATGGGCGGGGGTAGGGAGACCCAGTACTTC; CDR3: CASSFMGGGRETQYF; D: TRBD2; J: TRBJ2-5; V: TRBV5-4; size: .
DNA: TGTGCCAGTAGTAGCCGCCCGGAGACTGAAGCTTTCTTT; CDR3: CASSSRPETEAFF; D: .; J: TRBJ1-1; V: TRBV19; size: few
DNA: TGTGCCAGCAGCTTGGACAGTGTCTCCTACGAGCAGTACTTC; CDR3: CASSLDSVSYEQYF; D: .; J: TRBJ2-7; V: TRBV7-9; size: .
DNA: TGTGCCAGCAGCCAAGACCTGCGGACAGGGCGTCGGACCGGGGAGCTGTTTTTT; CDR3: CASSQDLRTGRRTGELFF; D: TRBD1; J: TRBJ2-2; V: TRBV3-1/TRBV3-2; size: .
DNA: TGTGCCAGCAGCGTTGACAGCTCTCCCAGGGGCTACACCTTC; CDR3: CASSVDSSPRGYTF; D: .; J: TRBJ1-2; V: TRBV9; size: once
DNA: TGTGCCAGCAGTCCCCCGGGTTACTATGGCTACACCTTC; CDR3: CASSPPGYYGYTF; D: .; J: TRBJ1-2; V: TRBV6-2/TRBV6-3; size: few
DNA: TGCGCCAGCAGCTTGGACCCTTCGGGTGAGCAGTTCTTC; CDR3: CASSLDPSGEQFF; D: .; J: TRBJ2-1; V: TRBV5-1; size: once
DNA: TGTGCCAGCAGCGTAGGGGACAGGGATTCACCCCTCCACTTT; CDR3: CASSVGDRDSPLHF; D: TRBD1; J: TRBJ1-6; V: TRBV9; size: .
DNA: TGTGCCAGCAGTTACGAAAAACTAGCGGGGGAGCAAGAGACCCAGTACTTC; CDR3: CASSYEKLAGEQETQYF; D: TRBD2; J: TRBJ2-5; V: TRBV6-2/TRBV6-3; size: .
DNA: TGTGCCAGCAGCTTGGGCCAGGCCATCTCCTACGAGCAGTACTTC; CDR3: CASSLGQAISYEQYF; D: .; J: TRBJ2-7; V: TRBV7-6; size: .